Sequencing of this T cell receptor beta chain was carried out in a study of lymphopenia after photon versus proton radiotherapy. Study results and limitations: Oligoclonal CD8+ Temra expansion after nadir drove photon patients' diversity drop. Relative stability marked proton patients; photon patients lost diversity and naive cells.

Trimming removed 5 bases from V and 0 bases from J; junction bases left unmatched: 3. The CDR3 sequence is 15 residues long. Germline V gene lookup returns CDR1 SGHAT and CDR2 FQNNGV. The assay was immunoSEQ multiplex PCR, and TCRdb's table has in-frame clones only and misses some. The repertoire consists of about 60,000 clones, with approximately 88% occurring once and the leading ten covering 2.1%. Note on this clone: The antigen is unknown.

The chain recombines TRBV11-2 with TRBJ2-1; 8 nucleotides match TRBD2. This receptor was obtained from a man between 60 and 70 years old with pancreatic cancer. Source: peripheral blood, taken from a patient treated with proton-based radiotherapy. The CDR3 is CASSRSGTSYNEQFF. The CDR3, as DNA: TGTGCCAGCAGCCGTAGCGGGACCTCCTACAATGAGCAGTTCTTC.